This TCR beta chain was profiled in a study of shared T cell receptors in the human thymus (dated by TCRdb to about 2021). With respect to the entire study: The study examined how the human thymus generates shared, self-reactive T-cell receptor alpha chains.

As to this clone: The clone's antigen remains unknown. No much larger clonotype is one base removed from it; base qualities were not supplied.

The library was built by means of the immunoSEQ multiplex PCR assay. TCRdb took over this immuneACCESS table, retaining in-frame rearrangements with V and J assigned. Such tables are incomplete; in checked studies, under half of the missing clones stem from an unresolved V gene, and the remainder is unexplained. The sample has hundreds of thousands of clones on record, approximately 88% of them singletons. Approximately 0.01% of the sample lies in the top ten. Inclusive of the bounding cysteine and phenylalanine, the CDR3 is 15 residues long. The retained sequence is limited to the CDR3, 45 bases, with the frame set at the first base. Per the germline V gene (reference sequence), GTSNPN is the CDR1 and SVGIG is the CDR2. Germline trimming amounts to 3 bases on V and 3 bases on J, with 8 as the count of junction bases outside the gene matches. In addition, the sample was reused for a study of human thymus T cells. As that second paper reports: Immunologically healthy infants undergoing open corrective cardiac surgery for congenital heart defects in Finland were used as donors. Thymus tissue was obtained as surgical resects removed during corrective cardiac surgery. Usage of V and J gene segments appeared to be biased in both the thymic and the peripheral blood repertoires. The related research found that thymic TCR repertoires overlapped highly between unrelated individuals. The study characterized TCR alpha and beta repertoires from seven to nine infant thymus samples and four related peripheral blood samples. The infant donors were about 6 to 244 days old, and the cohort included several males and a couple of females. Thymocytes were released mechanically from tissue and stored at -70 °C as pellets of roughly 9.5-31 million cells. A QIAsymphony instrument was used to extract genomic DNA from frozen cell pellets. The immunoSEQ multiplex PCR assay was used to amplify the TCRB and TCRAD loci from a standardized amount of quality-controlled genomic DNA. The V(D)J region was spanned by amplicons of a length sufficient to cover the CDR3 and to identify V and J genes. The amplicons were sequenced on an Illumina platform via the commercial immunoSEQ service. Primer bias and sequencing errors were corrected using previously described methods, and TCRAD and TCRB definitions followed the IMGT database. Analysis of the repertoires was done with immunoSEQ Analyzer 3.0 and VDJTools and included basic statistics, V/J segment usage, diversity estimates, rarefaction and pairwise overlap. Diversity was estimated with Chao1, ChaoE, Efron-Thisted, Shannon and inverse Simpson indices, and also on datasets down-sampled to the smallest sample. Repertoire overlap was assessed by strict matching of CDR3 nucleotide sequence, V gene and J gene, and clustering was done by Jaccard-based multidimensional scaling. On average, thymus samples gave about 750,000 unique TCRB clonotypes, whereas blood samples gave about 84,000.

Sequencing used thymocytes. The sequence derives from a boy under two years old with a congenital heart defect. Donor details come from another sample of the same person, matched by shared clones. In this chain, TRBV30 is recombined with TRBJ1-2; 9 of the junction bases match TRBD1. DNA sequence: TGTGCCTGGAGGACAACAGGGGGCGCATACTATGGCTACACCTTC. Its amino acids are CAWRTTGGAYYGYTF.